This is a list of T cell receptor beta chains from one sample in a study of post-analysis software for immune sequencing data. MiXCR was run by TCRdb on the PCR reads, yielding one entry per CDR3 protein. There are around 500,000 distinct CDR3 sequences in the sample; around 31% occur only once, and around 6% lies in the top ten. Sequencing input: blood. The receptors were gathered from a girl aged 2-17 years with multiple sclerosis. CDR3s include the opening cysteine and the closing phenylalanine or tryptophan. D genes are given only for firm matches. Some rows mark clone size as missing; the rest say once, few, many or name a class of expanded clone.

d_call	j_call	v_call	clone_size	cdr3_aa	cdr3_nt
.	TRBJ2-4	TRBV4-1	many	CASSQFSNIQYF	TGCGCCAGCAGCCAATTCTCAAACATTCAGTACTTC
TRBD1	TRBJ1-1	TRBV4-2	few	CASSQGTGSVNTEAFF	TGTGCCAGCAGCCAAGGGACAGGGAGTGTGAACACTGAAGCTTTCTTT
.	TRBJ2-1	TRBV14	.	CASSPGIQGSYNEQFF	TGTGCCAGCAGCCCAGGGATCCAGGGCTCCTACAATGAGCAGTTCTTC
.	TRBJ2-5	TRBV7-9	.	CASSPLGDETQYF	TGTGCCAGCAGCCCCCTCGGGGATGAGACCCAGTACTTC
.	TRBJ2-5	TRBV2	few	CASSGEAVEETQYF	TGTGCCAGCAGTGGCGAGGCGGTCGAAGAGACCCAGTACTTC
.	TRBJ2-3	TRBV12-3/TRBV12-4	.	CASNPGPDTQYF	TGTGCCAGCAACCCCGGACCAGATACGCAGTATTTT
.	TRBJ1-1	TRBV29-1	few	CSVGGVGMNTEAFF	TGCAGCGTTGGAGGGGTGGGTATGAACACTGAAGCTTTCTTT
.	TRBJ2-7	TRBV12-3/TRBV12-4	.	CATSRGFRSYEQYF	TGTGCCACCAGCCGGGGTTTTAGGTCCTACGAGCAGTACTTC
.	TRBJ2-6	TRBV20-1	.	CSARVPAGANVLTF	TGCAGTGCTAGAGTTCCAGCGGGGGCCAACGTCCTGACTTTC
.	TRBJ2-3	TRBV9	.	CASSVEASPPDTQYF	TGTGCCAGCAGCGTAGAGGCTAGCCCCCCAGATACGCAGTATTTT
.	TRBJ2-3	TRBV4-2	few	CASSQEGRGPPVRTQYF	TGTGCCAGCAGCCAAGAAGGGCGCGGGCCCCCGGTGCGTACGCAGTATTTT
.	TRBJ2-5	TRBV15	few	CATSSGYQETQYF	TGTGCCACCAGCTCGGGCTACCAAGAGACCCAGTACTTC
.	TRBJ2-7	TRBV19	.	CASSIEHEQYF	TGTGCCAGTAGTATAGAACACGAGCAGTACTTC
.	TRBJ2-5	TRBV12-3/TRBV12-4	.	CASSLNQGLRETQYF	TGTGCCAGCAGTTTAAATCAGGGGTTGAGAGAGACCCAGTACTTC
TRBD1	TRBJ1-2	TRBV5-4	few	CASSFHRGDYGYTF	TGTGCCAGCAGCTTTCACAGGGGGGACTATGGCTACACCTTC
.	TRBJ2-3	TRBV11-1	.	CASSLGISADTRYF	TGTGCCAGCAGCTTAGGGATTAGCGCAGATACGCGGTATTTT
TRBD1	TRBJ1-1	TRBV6-5	.	CASSRTGWNTEAFF	TGTGCCAGCAGCCGGACAGGGTGGAACACTGAAGCTTTCTTT
TRBD1	TRBJ2-4	TRBV7-9	few	CASSSSRDRVLAKNIQYF	TGTGCCAGCAGCTCGTCCCGGGACAGGGTTCTCGCCAAAAACATTCAGTACTTC
.	TRBJ2-5	TRBV7-2	few	CASSSRTSQETQYF	TGTGCCAGCAGCTCCCGGACTTCTCAAGAGACCCAGTACTTC
.	TRBJ2-7	TRBV28	once	CANSLLGPEQYF	TGTGCCAACAGTTTATTGGGTCCGGAGCAGTACTTC
TRBD1	TRBJ1-2	TRBV10-3	many	CAISEGPRTGGDGYTF	TGTGCCATCAGTGAAGGTCCTCGGACAGGGGGCGATGGCTACACCTTC
TRBD1	TRBJ2-1	TRBV9	few	CASSVARQGSEQFF	TGTGCCAGCAGCGTAGCGCGACAGGGGTCTGAGCAGTTCTTC
TRBD1	TRBJ2-1	TRBV7-9	.	CASVLKQGSNYNEQFF	TGTGCCAGCGTCCTAAAACAGGGGTCTAACTACAATGAGCAGTTCTTC
.	TRBJ2-4	TRBV10-3	.	CAISDAFTAAGNIQYF	TGTGCCATCAGTGACGCCTTTACAGCGGCGGGAAACATTCAGTACTTC
.	TRBJ2-4	TRBV2	.	CASSGAGPWAGIQYF	TGTGCCAGCAGTGGCGCCGGGCCGTGGGCCGGCATTCAGTACTTC
.	TRBJ2-7	TRBV18	.	CASSPRDSGLEQYF	TGTGCCAGCTCACCACGTGACAGCGGGCTCGAGCAGTACTTC
TRBD2	TRBJ2-3	TRBV2	.	CASSGGLAGIADTQYF	TGTGCCAGCAGTGGAGGACTAGCGGGGATCGCAGATACGCAGTATTTT